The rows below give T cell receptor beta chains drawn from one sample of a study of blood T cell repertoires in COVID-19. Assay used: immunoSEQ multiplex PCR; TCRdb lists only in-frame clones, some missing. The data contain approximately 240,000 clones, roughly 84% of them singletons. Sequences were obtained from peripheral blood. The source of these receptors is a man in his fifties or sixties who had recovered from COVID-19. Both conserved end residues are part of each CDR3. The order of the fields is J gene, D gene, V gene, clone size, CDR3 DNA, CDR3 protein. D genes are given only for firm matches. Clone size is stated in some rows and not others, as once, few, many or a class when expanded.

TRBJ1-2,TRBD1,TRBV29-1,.,TGCAGCGTTGAAGGGATAGAGGACGACAGGGTAGGATATGACTACACCTTC,CSVEGIEDDRVGYDYTF
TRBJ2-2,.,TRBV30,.,TGTGCCTGGAGTGTATGGGACATCAACACCGGGGAGCTGTTTTTT,CAWSVWDINTGELFF
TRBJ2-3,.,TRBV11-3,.,TGTGCCAGCAGCTTAGGGTCTAGTCCTGCCCCAGATACGCAGTATTTT,CASSLGSSPAPDTQYF
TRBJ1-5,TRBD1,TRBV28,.,TGTGCCAGCAGTTTCCAGGGGGTTATTTATAGCAATCAGCCCCAGCATTTT,CASSFQGVIYSNQPQHF
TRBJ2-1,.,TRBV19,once,TGTGCCAGTAGTCTTGGGAGGCGCTACAATGAGCAGTTCTTC,CASSLGRRYNEQFF
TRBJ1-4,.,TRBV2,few,TGTGCCAGCAGTGCGGAGCAGAGTACTAATGAAAAACTGTTTTTT,CASSAEQSTNEKLFF
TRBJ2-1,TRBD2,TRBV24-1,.,TGTGCCACCAGTGATTTGGGTAGCGGGAGGAACAATGAGCAGTTCTTC,CATSDLGSGRNNEQFF
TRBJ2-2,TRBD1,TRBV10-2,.,TGCGCCAGCAGGACCGGGACAGGGGGGTTCGGGGAGCTGTTTTTT,CASRTGTGGFGELFF
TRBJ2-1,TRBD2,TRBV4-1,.,TGCGCGTCCGGTCTAGCGGGACTCTACAATGAGCAGTTCTTC,CASGLAGLYNEQFF
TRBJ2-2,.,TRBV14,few,TGTGCCAGCAGCCACCTCCGGGACATAGCGAACACCGGGGAGCTGTTTTTT,CASSHLRDIANTGELFF
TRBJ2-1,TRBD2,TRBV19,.,TGTGCCAGCTCCCCGGACTGCTCGGGAGGTCAATGTGAGCAGTTCTTC,CASSPDCSGGQCEQFF
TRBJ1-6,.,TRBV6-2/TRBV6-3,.,TGTGCCAGCAGTTACGGAACAGGATCACGTAATTCACCCCTCCACTTT,CASSYGTGSRNSPLHF
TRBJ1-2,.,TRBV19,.,TGTGCCACACAGATTTCAAGGGGAGGCTACACCTTC,CATQISRGGYTF
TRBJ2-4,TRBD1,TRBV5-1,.,TGCGCCAGCAGCTTGCCGGGACAGGGAGTAGGCATTCAGTACTTC,CASSLPGQGVGIQYF
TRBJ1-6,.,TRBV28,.,TGTGCCAGCAGAGACGGAGGGGCCGCGGCCAATTCACCCCTCCACTTT,CASRDGGAAANSPLHF
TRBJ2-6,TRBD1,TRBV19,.,TGTGCCAGTAAGATACAGGGGGCCTCTGGGGCCAACGTCCTGACTTTC,CASKIQGASGANVLTF
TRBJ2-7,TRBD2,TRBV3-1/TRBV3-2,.,TGTGCCAGCAGCCCGGGACTAGCGGGAGTCGAGCAGTACTTC,CASSPGLAGVEQYF
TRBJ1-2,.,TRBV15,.,TGTGCCACCAGCAGAGATGGAGGGACCTACACCTTC,CATSRDGGTYTF
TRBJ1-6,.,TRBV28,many,TGTGCCAGCAATAGACAGGCCCGTAATTCACCCCTCCACTTT,CASNRQARNSPLHF
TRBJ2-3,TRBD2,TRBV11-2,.,TGTGCCAGCAGCTTACTAGCGGGAGGGGCAGATACGCAGTATTTT,CASSLLAGGADTQYF